These 23 T cell receptor beta chains were all obtained from the same sample, sequenced in a study of cytomegalovirus exposure and HLA in healthy donors. With 60 Vbeta and 13 Jbeta primers, the PCR was carried out. The assay was immunoSEQ multiplex PCR, and TCRdb's table has in-frame clones only and misses some. Among about 70,000 clones, approximately 60% were seen once, and the ten largest hold around 3%. The material sequenced was PBMCs. All receptors come from a man younger than 45 in good health and CMV-seronegative.

The V call is TRBV4-2, the J call TRBJ2-1, with TRBD2 identical over 8 bases. CDR1 LGHNA and CDR2 YNFKEQ come from the germline V gene. V shed 4 bases and J 0 bases; nucleotides not matched to a gene: 5. The CDR3 runs to 16 residues. The CDR3 spells CASSPLLAVSYNEQFF. The CDR3 DNA reads TGTGCCAGCAGCCCCCTACTAGCGGTCTCCTACAATGAGCAGTTCTTC.

The chain carries TRBV9 and TRBJ2-5, with unresolved D. The CDR3 has 15 residues. Germline V lookup: CDR1 SGDLS, CDR2 YYNGEE. V lost 0 bases to trimming and J lost 5 bases, with 14 bases between them. The CDR3 loop is CASSVDPGMGETQYF. The CDR3 region has the DNA TGTGCCAGCAGCGTAGACCCCGGTATGGGCGAGACCCAGTACTTC.

The rearrangement joins TRBV5-6 to TRBJ2-1, with unresolved D. V was trimmed by 1 base and J by 13 bases, leaving 12 bases between them. CDR3 length equals 12 residues. Germline CDR1 and CDR2: SGHDT and YYEEEE. The DNA for the CDR3 is TGTGCCAGCAGCTTGCAGCTAGTGCGCCAGTTCTTC. Translating it yields CASSLQLVRQFF.

V is TRBV7-8 and J is TRBJ1-5; 8 bases line up with TRBD1. Germline V gene lookup returns CDR1 SGHVS and CDR2 FQNEAQ. With 6 bases clipped from V and 7 bases from J, the junction kept 8 bases outside the gene matches. CDR3 length: 14 amino acids. The CDR3 DNA is TGTGCCAGCAGGTCAGACAGGGGTCGGCAGCCCCAGCATTTT. Encoded protein: CASRSDRGRQPQHF.

The chain links TRBV19 to TRBJ1-5, with D perhaps matching TRBD1 (6 bases). This CDR3 has 13 residues. Trimming took 5 bases from V and 3 from J, leaving 8 bases between them. Germline CDR1 reads LNHDA; CDR2 reads SQIVND (reference sequence). CDR3 nucleotide sequence: TGTGCCAGTAGTGGACAGCTCAATCAGCCCCAGCATTTT. This sequence encodes CASSGQLNQPQHF.

This clone was seen only a few times. The chain uses TRBV5-4 and TRBJ2-1, with D possibly matching TRBD2 (6 bases). V dropped 3 bases and J dropped 8 bases, with 6 bases sitting between them. CDR1 SGHNT and CDR2 YYREEE come from the germline V gene (reference sequence). This CDR3 has 11 residues. CDR3 loop: CASSSGDEQFF. In DNA, the CDR3 is TGTGCCAGCAGCTCGGGGGATGAGCAGTTCTTC. Full variable domain (remainder filled in from reference TRBV5-4 and TRBJ2-1): ETGVTQSPTHLIKTRGQQVTLRCSSQSGHNTVSWYQQALGQGPQFIFQYYREEENGRGNFPPRFSGLQFPNYSSELNVNALELDDSALYLCASSSGDEQFFGPGTRLTVL.

The gene calls are TRBV4-1 and TRBJ2-5, with no clear D. The end of the DNA is better explained by TRBJ2-7, so the J call may be wrong. The CDR3 length is 16 residues. Germline-derived CDR1 and CDR2 are MGHRA and YSYEKL. The CDR3 sequence: CASSQAMTPGSYEQYF. The CDR3 DNA reads TGCGCCAGCAGCCAAGCTATGACCCCCGGGTCCTACGAGCAGTACTTC.

The chain is built from TRBV4-1 and TRBJ2-2; 13 bases agree with TRBD2. The germline V gene has CDR1 MGHRA and CDR2 YSYEKL. The CDR3 extends over 17 amino acids. V lost 5 bases, J lost 2 bases, and 5 bases stayed unmatched. CDR3 DNA sequence: TGCGCCAGCAGCGTCCGACTAGCGGGGGGTAACACCGGGGAGCTGTTTTTT. It is translated as CASSVRLAGGNTGELFF.

V usage is TRBV29-1 and J usage is TRBJ2-7; no clear D. Between the trimmed V and J ends, which lost 2 bases and 0 bases, there was a span of 5 bases. Germline lookup yields CDR1 SQVTM and CDR2 ANQGSEA. The CDR3 sequence is 12 residues long. The CDR3 here is CSVESSSYEQYF. CDR3 bases: TGCAGCGTTGAATCGAGCTCCTACGAGCAGTACTTC.

This sequence joins TRBV14 and TRBJ2-5, with D possibly being TRBD2 (5 bases). Germline assignment: CDR1 SGHDN and CDR2 FVKESK. With 4 bases removed from V and 5 bases from J, the gap between germline ends came to 14 bases. The CDR3 sequence is 14 residues long. CDR3 in DNA: TGTGCCAGCAGCCCGGACTCCAACCTCGAGACCCAGTACTTC. Residues: CASSPDSNLETQYF.

The chain has TRBV6-5 and TRBJ2-7; 7 bases agree with TRBD1. Per germline, CDR1 MNHEY and CDR2 SVGAGI. V was pared by 6 bases and J by 2 bases, with 4 bases of the junction left unmatched. The CDR3 is 13 residues long. The CDR3 region has the DNA TGTGCCAGCAGGACGACAGGGACCTACGAGCAGTACTTC. Its translation: CASRTTGTYEQYF.

This sequence joins TRBV5-1 and TRBJ2-3; TRBD2 matches 11 bases. The germline V gene has CDR1 SGHRS and CDR2 YFSETQ. This CDR3 comprises 14 residues. Trimming removed 0 bases from V and 6 bases from J; junction bases left unmatched: 0. The CDR3 DNA is TGCGCCAGCAGCTTGGGACTAGCGGGGGATACGCAGTATTTT. Encoded protein: CASSLGLAGDTQYF.

This sequence joins TRBV11-3 and TRBJ2-1; TRBD2 agrees at 8 bases. Germline-derived CDR1 and CDR2 are SGHNT and YENEEA. V shed 5 bases and J 7 bases; nucleotides not matched to a gene: 10. This CDR3 has 15 amino acids. CDR3 DNA: TGTGCCAGCAGCCCTGGGAGAGCGGGGGTTAATGAGCAGTTCTTC. Its protein is CASSPGRAGVNEQFF.

The V and J genes are TRBV6-1 and TRBJ2-1, with TRBD2 identical over 8 bases. CDR3 length: 15 amino acids. CDR1 and CDR2 from the germline V gene are MNHNS and SASEGT. V trimming: 6 bases; J trimming: 3 bases; junction bases outside the gene matches: 7. The CDR3 DNA sequence: TGTGCCAGCAGGAGAGGACTAGCAGACTACAATGAGCAGTTCTTC. Amino acids: CASRRGLADYNEQFF.

This clone was counted a few times. This rearrangement joins TRBV7-6 to TRBJ2-1; the D is unclear. Trimming cost V 2 bases and J 7 bases, with 9 bases left between them. The CDR3 has 13 residues. Germline V gene sequence: CDR1 SGHVS, CDR2 FNYEAQ. Here the CDR3 DNA reads TGTGCCAGCAGCTTACCGGGTGTAAATGAGCAGTTCTTC. It is translated as CASSLPGVNEQFF.

A few counts support this clone. This chain links TRBV9 with TRBJ1-5; 8 bases align to TRBD1. The CDR3 totals 19 residues. V gave up 4 bases and J gave up 0 bases; unmatched junction bases: 15. Germline lookup yields CDR1 SGDLS and CDR2 YYNGEE. CDR3 region: CASSKLAQGASPSNQPQHF. CDR3 in DNA: TGTGCCAGCAGCAAACTTGCCCAGGGGGCATCCCCTAGCAATCAGCCCCAGCATTTT.

The J gene is TRBJ2-5, the V gene TRBV30; 9 bases are shared with TRBD1. J lost 4 bases, V lost 2 bases, and 2 bases had no gene match. This CDR3 comprises 13 residues. Germline V gives CDR1 GTSNPN, CDR2 SVGIG (reference sequence). CDR3 coding DNA: TGTGCCTGGAGTTCGGACAGGGGAGAGACCCAGTACTTC. As protein: CAWSSDRGETQYF. The whole variable domain, remainder taken from reference TRBV30 and TRBJ2-5, is SQTIHQWPATLVQPVGSPLSLECTVEGTSNPNLYWYRQAAGRGLQLLFYSVGIGQISSEVPQNLSASRPQDRQFILSSKKLLLSDSGFYLCAWSSDRGETQYFGPGTRLLVL.

This chain links TRBV15 with TRBJ2-5; D not certain. Trimming took 0 bases from V and 1 from J, leaving 9 bases between them. The CDR3 totals 15 residues. The germline V gene has CDR1 LNHNV and CDR2 YYDKDF (reference sequence). The DNA for the CDR3 is TGTGCCACCAGCAGAGATCAAACAGTCCAAGAGACCCAGTACTTC. This gives the protein CATSRDQTVQETQYF.

This sequence joins TRBV23-1 and TRBJ2-1, with D tentatively TRBD2 (5 bases). TRBV23-1 is an open reading frame, and its role is uncertain. Trimming shortened V by 8 bases and J by 6 bases, and 14 bases separated the two germline ends. This CDR3 region has 13 residues. In nucleotides, the CDR3 is TGCGCCAGCCCCTGCGGGCCTCGCAATGAGCAGTTCTTC. It specifies CASPCGPRNEQFF.

The CDR3 DNA is TGTGCCAGTAGTATTGGGGAGGGCTACGAGCAGTACTTC. Amino acids: CASSIGEGYEQYF. This chain uses TRBV19 with TRBJ2-7; 7 positions agree with TRBD2. Germline V gene sequence: CDR1 LNHDA, CDR2 SQIVND (reference sequence). Unmatched junction bases numbered 2, after V lost 3 bases and J lost 3 bases. This CDR3 spans 13 amino acids.

This clone was counted once. This chain links TRBV7-2 with TRBJ2-1; TRBD1 agrees at 7 bases. Germline CDR1 and CDR2: SGHTA and FQGNSA. The junction had 7 bases not matched to a gene; V was cut back by 5 bases and J by 3 bases. The CDR3 spans 15 residues. CDR3 bases: TGTGCCAGCAGCCCCAGGACAGGCTTCTACAATGAGCAGTTCTTC. It is translated as CASSPRTGFYNEQFF.

This chain uses TRBV9 with TRBJ1-6, with no clear D. Looked up from germline, CDR1 is SGDLS and CDR2 is YYNGEE. V shed 0 bases and J shed 8 bases, with 12 bases lying between them. The CDR3 covers 15 residues. The CDR3 DNA sequence: TGTGCCAGCAGCGTAGCGGGGATAAGCGATTCACCCCTCCACTTT. This codes for CASSVAGISDSPLHF.

The V and J genes are TRBV29-1 and TRBJ1-4, with 10 bases that match TRBD1. Germline CDR1 is SQVTM and CDR2 is ANQGSEA. V shed 6 bases and J 6 bases; nucleotides not matched to a gene: 7. The CDR3 totals 14 residues. CDR3 coding DNA: TGCAGCGTGAGGGGACAGGGGTTATATGAAAAACTGTTTTTT. As protein: CSVRGQGLYEKLFF. Drawing the rest from reference TRBV29-1 and TRBJ1-4, the complete variable domain is SAVISQKPSRDICQRGTSLTIQCQVDSQVTMMFWYRQQPGQSLTLIATANQGSEATYESGFVIDKFPISRPNLTFSTLTVSNMSPEDSSIYLCSVRGQGLYEKLFFGSGTQLSVL.